The source of this T cell receptor (beta chain) is a study of beta chain features in type 1 diabetes. Only a few counts were recorded for this clone. As yet, its antigen is unknown. Trimming pared 4 bases from V and 6 bases from J, leaving 19 bases between. This CDR3 has 15 residues. Germline CDR1 is SGDLS and CDR2 is YYNGEE. The entirety of the isolated RNA underwent reverse transcription, so expressed TCRB transcripts were sequenced. Using immunoSEQ multiplex PCR, the repertoire was profiled, and TCRdb retains in-frame clones only, with some absent. There are approximately 150,000 clones in the sample; 10% occur only once, and 1.3% lies in the top ten. Each of the CD4+ naive, central memory, regulatory and stem cell-like memory populations was sorted via CD45RO/CCR7/CD25/CD127/CD95/CD27. Study-level points and caveats: Researchers reported that naive, central memory and Treg TCRB repertoires appeared more similar in patients than in healthy donors. Shortening of TCRB CDR3s, moderate but significant, appeared in all four CD4+ subsets of Type 1 diabetes patients. In type 1 diabetes patients, VDJ junctions had fewer insertions; deletions at these junctions were more frequent.

The origin of this receptor is a man aged 18 to 29 in good health. Sequenced input: naive CD4+ T cells from blood. The chain employs TRBV9 and TRBJ1-1; D ambiguous. In nucleotides, the CDR3 is TGTGCCAGCAGCCCTCCCGGCACCGTGACTTCTGAAGCTTTCTTT. Translation: CASSPPGTVTSEAFF.